This T cell receptor (beta chain) was retrieved from a study of blood T cell repertoires in COVID-19. Whole-study context: Donors in the United States, Italy and Spain gave samples during acute or convalescent COVID-19.

This CDR3 is built from 15 residues. With V trimmed by 5 bases and J by 4 bases, 6 bases remained unmatched. Germline lookup yields CDR1 KGHDR and CDR2 SFDVKD. Under the authors' procedure: Estimates of nucleated cell counts were drawn from the amplification of reference gene primers. TCRdb's table, derived via immunoSEQ multiplex PCR, lists solely in-frame clones and lacks some. From that table come the V and J calls and clone size; the DNA was used to work out D and trimming. The table has about 420,000 clones, 80% to 90% seen once. This receptor was identified in a man younger than 35 with COVID-19, enrolled during active disease. The chain carries TRBV24-1 and TRBJ2-3, with 9 bases fitting TRBD1. Sequencing used peripheral blood. CDR3 amino acids: CATSGWTGAADTQYF. The CDR3 DNA follows: TGTGCCACCAGTGGCTGGACAGGGGCTGCAGATACGCAGTATTTT.